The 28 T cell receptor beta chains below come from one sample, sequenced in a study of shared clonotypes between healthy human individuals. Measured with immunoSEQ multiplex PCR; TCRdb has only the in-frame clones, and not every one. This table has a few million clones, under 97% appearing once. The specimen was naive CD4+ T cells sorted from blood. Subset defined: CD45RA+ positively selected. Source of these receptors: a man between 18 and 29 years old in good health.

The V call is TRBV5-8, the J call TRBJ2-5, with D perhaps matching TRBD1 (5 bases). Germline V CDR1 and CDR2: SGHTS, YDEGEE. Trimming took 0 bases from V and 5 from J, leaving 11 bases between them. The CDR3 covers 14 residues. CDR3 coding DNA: TGTGCCAGCAGCTTGGTCTCAGGGTGGGAGACCCAGTACTTC. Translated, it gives CASSLVSGWETQYF.

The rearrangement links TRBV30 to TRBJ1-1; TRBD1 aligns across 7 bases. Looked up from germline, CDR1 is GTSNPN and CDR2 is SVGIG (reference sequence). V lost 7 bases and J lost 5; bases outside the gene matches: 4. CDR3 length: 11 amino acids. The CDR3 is CASNRGTEAFF. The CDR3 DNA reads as TGTGCCTCCAACAGGGGAACTGAAGCTTTCTTT.

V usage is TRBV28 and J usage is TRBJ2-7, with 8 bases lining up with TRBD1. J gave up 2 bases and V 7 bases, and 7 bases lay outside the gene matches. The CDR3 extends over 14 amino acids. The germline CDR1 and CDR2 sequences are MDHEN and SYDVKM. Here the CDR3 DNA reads TGTGCCAGCACCCTCGGACAGGGACCCTACGAGCAGTACTTC. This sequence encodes CASTLGQGPYEQYF.

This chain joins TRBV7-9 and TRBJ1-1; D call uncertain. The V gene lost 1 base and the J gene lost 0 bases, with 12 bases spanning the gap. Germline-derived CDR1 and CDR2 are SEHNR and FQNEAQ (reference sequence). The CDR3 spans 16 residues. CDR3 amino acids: CASSLGSAGMNTEAFF. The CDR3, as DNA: TGTGCCAGCAGCTTAGGAAGTGCTGGGATGAACACTGAAGCTTTCTTT.

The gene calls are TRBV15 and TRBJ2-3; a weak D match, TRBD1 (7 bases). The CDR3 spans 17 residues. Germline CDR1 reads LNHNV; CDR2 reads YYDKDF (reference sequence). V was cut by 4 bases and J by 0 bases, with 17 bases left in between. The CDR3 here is CATSKSGGTASTDTQYF. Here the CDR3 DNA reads TGTGCCACCAGCAAGAGTGGCGGGACAGCTAGCACAGATACGCAGTATTTT.

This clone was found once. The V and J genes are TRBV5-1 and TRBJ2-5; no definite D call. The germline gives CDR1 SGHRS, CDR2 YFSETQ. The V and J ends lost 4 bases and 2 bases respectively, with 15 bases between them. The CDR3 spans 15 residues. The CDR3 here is CASSPSVTIQETQYF. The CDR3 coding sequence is TGCGCCAGCAGCCCCTCGGTCACTATACAAGAGACCCAGTACTTC.

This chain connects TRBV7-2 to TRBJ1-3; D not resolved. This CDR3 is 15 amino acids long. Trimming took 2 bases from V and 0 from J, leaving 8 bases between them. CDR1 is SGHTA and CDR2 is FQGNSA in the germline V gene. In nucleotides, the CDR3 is TGTGCCAGCAGCTTAATGACCAGCTCTGGAAACACCATATATTTT. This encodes CASSLMTSSGNTIYF.

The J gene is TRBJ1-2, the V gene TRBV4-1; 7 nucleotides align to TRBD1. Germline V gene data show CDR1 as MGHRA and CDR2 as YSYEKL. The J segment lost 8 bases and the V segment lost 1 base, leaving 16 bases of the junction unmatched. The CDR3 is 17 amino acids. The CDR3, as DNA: TGCGCCAGCAGCCAAGTAATAAATTTAGGGGGCAGGAGGGGCTACACCTTC. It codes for CASSQVINLGGRRGYTF.

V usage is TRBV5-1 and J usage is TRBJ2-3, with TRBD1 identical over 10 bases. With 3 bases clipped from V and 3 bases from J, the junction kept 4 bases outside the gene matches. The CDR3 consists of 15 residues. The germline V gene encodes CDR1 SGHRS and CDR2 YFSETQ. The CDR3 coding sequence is TGCGCCAGCAGCTCGACAGGGGGCGATACAGATACGCAGTATTTT. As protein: CASSSTGGDTDTQYF. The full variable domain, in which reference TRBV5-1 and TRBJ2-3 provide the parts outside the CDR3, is KAGVTQTPRYLIKTRGQQVTLSCSPISGHRSVSWYQQTPGQGLQFLFEYFSETQRNKGNFPGRFSGRQFSNSRSEMNVSTLELGDSALYLCASSSTGGDTDTQYFGPGTRLTVL.

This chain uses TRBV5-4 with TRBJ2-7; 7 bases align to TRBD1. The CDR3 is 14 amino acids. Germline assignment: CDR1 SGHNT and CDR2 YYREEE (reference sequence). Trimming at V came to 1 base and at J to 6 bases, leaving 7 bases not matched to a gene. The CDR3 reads CASSLQGVNSEQYF. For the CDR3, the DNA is TGTGCCAGCAGCTTGCAGGGGGTTAACTCCGAGCAGTACTTC. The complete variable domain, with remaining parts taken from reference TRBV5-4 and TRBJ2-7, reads ETGVTQSPTHLIKTRGQQVTLRCSSQSGHNTVSWYQQALGQGPQFIFQYYREEENGRGNFPPRFSGLQFPNYSSELNVNALELDDSALYLCASSLQGVNSEQYFGPGTRLTVT.

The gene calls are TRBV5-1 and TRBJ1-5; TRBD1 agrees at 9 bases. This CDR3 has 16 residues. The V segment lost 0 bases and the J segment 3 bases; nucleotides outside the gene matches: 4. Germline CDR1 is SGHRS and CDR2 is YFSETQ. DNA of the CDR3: TGCGCCAGCAGCTTGGAGGGACAGGGTGCCAATCAGCCCCAGCATTTT. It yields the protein CASSLEGQGANQPQHF.

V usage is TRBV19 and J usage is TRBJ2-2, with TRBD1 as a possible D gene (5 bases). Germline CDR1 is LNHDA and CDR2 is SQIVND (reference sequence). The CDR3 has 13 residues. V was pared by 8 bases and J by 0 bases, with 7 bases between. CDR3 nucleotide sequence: TGTGCCAGTCAGACAGCGAACACCGGGGAGCTGTTTTTT. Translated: CASQTANTGELFF.

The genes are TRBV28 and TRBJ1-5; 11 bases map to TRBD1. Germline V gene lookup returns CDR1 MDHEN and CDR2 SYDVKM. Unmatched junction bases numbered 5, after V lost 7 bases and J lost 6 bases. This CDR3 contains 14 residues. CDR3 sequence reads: CASTRTGGGQPQHF. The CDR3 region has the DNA TGTGCCAGCACCCGGACAGGGGGCGGTCAGCCCCAGCATTTT.

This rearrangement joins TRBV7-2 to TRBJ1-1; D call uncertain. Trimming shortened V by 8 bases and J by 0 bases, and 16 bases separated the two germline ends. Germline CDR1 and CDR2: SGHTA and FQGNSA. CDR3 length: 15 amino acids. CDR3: CASSPEGKMNTEAFF. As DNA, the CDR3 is TGTGCCAGCTCCCCGGAGGGTAAGATGAACACTGAAGCTTTCTTT.

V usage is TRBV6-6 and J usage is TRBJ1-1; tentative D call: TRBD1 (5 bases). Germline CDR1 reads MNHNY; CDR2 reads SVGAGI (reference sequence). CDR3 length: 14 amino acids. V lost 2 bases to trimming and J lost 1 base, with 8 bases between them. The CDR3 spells CASSYPGQNTEAFF. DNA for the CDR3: TGTGCCAGCAGTTACCCCGGACAGAACACTGAAGCTTTCTTT.

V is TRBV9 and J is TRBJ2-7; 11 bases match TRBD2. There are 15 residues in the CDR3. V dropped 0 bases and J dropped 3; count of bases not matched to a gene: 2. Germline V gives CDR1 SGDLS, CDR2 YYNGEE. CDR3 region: CASSVGTSGGYEQYF. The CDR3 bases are TGTGCCAGCAGCGTAGGAACTAGCGGGGGCTACGAGCAGTACTTC. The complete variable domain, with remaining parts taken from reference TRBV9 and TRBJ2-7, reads DSGVTQTPKHLITATGQRVTLRCSPRSGDLSVYWYQQSLDQGLQFLIQYYNGEERAKGNILERFSAQQFPDLHSELNLSSLELGDSALYFCASSVGTSGGYEQYFGPGTRLTVT.

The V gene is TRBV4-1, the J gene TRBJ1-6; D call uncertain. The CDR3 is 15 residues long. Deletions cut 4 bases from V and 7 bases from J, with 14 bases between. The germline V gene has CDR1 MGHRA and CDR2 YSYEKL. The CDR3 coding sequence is TGCGCCAGCAGCCCTCAAGGTTACGGAAATTCACCCCTCCACTTT. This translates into CASSPQGYGNSPLHF.

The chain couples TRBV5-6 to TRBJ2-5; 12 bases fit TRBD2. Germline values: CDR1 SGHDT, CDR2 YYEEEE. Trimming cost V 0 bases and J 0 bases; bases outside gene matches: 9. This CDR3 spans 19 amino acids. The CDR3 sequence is CASSLAFWLAGGDQETQYF. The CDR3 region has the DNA TGTGCCAGCAGCTTGGCGTTCTGGCTAGCGGGGGGGGACCAAGAGACCCAGTACTTC.

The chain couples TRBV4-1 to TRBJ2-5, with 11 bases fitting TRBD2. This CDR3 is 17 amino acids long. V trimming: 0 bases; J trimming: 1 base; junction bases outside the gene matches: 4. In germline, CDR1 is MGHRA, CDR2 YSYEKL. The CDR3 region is CASSQDSSGGPQETQYF. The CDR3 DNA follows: TGCGCCAGCAGCCAAGATTCTAGCGGGGGGCCCCAAGAGACCCAGTACTTC.

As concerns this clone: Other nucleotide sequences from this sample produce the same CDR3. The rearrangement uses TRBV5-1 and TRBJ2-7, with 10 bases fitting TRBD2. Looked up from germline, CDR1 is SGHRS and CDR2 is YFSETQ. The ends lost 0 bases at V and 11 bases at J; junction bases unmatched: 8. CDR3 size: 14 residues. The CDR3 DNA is TGCGCCAGCAGCTTGGGGCTAGCGGGAGAGGGGGAGTACTTC. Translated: CASSLGLAGEGEYF.

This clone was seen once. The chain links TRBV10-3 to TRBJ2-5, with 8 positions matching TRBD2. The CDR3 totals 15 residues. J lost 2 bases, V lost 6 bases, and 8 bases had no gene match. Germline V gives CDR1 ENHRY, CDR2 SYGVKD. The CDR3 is CAIRGTGGVQETQYF. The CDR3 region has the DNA TGTGCCATCAGAGGGACCGGGGGGGTGCAAGAGACCCAGTACTTC.

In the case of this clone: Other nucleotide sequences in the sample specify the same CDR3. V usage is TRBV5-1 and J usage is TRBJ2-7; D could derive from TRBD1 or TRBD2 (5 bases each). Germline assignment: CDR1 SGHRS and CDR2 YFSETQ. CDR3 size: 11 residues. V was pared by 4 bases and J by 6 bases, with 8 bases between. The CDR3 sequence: CASSLGTEQYF. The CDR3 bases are TGCGCCAGCAGCCTAGGGACCGAGCAGTACTTC. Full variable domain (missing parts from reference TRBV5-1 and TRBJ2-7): KAGVTQTPRYLIKTRGQQVTLSCSPISGHRSVSWYQQTPGQGLQFLFEYFSETQRNKGNFPGRFSGRQFSNSRSEMNVSTLELGDSALYLCASSLGTEQYFGPGTRLTVT.

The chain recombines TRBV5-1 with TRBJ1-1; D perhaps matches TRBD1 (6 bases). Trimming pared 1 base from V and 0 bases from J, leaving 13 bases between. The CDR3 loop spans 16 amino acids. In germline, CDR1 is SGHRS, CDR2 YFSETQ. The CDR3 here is CASSLWGLVMNTEAFF. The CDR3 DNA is TGCGCCAGCAGCTTGTGGGGGCTCGTAATGAACACTGAAGCTTTCTTT.

The CDR3 spells CASSYQNTEAFF. In DNA, the CDR3 is TGTGCCAGCAGCTACCAGAACACTGAAGCTTTCTTT. The chain links TRBV5-4 to TRBJ1-1; D unresolved. Between the trimmed V and J ends, which lost 3 bases and 1 base, there was a span of 4 bases. The CDR3 has 12 amino acids. CDR1 SGHNT and CDR2 YYREEE come from the germline V gene (reference sequence). Filled out from reference TRBV5-4 and TRBJ1-1, the complete variable domain reads ETGVTQSPTHLIKTRGQQVTLRCSSQSGHNTVSWYQQALGQGPQFIFQYYREEENGRGNFPPRFSGLQFPNYSSELNVNALELDDSALYLCASSYQNTEAFFGQGTRLTVV.

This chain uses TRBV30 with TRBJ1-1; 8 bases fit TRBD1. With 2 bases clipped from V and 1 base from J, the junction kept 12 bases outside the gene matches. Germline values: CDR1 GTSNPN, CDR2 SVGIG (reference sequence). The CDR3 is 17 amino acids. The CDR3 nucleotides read TGTGCCTGGAGTCTTCGCACAGGGGGTTTCTCGAACACTGAAGCTTTCTTT. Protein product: CAWSLRTGGFSNTEAFF.

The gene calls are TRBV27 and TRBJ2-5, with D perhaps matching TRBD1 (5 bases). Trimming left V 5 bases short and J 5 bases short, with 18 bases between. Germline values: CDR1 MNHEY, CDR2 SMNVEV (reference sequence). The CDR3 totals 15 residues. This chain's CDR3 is CASSENGAGRETQYF. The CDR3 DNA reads TGTGCCAGCAGTGAAAATGGGGCAGGGCGGGAGACCCAGTACTTC.

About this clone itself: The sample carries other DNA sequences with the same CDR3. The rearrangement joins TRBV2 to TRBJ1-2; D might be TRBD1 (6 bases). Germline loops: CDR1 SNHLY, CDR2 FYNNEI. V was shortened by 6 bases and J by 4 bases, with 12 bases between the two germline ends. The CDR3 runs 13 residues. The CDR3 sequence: CASSPDRAYGYTF. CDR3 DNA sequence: TGTGCCAGCAGCCCGGACAGAGCCTATGGCTACACCTTC. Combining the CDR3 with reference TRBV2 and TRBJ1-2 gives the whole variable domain EPEVTQTPSHQVTQMGQEVILRCVPISNHLYFYWYRQILGQKVEFLVSFYNNEISEKSEIFDDQFSVERPDGSNFTLKIRSTKLEDSAMYFCASSPDRAYGYTFGSGTRLTVV.

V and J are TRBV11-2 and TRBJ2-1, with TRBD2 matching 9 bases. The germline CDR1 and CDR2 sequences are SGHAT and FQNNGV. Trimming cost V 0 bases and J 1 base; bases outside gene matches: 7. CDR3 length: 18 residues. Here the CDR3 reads CASSLEVGGGASYNEQFF. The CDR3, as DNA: TGTGCCAGCAGCTTAGAAGTGGGCGGGGGGGCATCCTACAATGAGCAGTTCTTC.